The next 26 T cell receptor beta chains were all read from a single sample in a study of T cell repertoires in cytomegalovirus infection. TCRdb reprocessed the reads via MiXCR and lists one record per CDR3 protein. In the table there are some 390,000 distinct CDR3 sequences, about a sixth of which are singletons. Material for sequencing was PBMCs. The receptor source for this set is a human donor in good health (CMV status not recorded). Some clones in this sample may be carry-over from other donors' samples.

This clonotype was observed many times. V usage is TRBV5-5 and J usage is TRBJ2-7; 8 bases match TRBD1. V was pared by 0 bases and J by 6 bases, with 5 bases of the junction left unmatched. The CDR3 totals 14 residues. Germline assignment: CDR1 SGHKS and CDR2 YYEKEE (reference sequence). CDR3 in amino acids: CASSLGRGQVEQYF. CDR3 coding DNA: TGTGCCAGCAGCTTGGGCAGGGGGCAGGTCGAGCAGTACTTC.

This clonotype was counted ten times or more. The V and J genes are TRBV7-2 and TRBJ2-3, with D unclear. Germline CDR1 reads SGHTA; CDR2 reads FQGNSA. This CDR3 contains 14 residues. The V gene lost 3 bases and the J gene lost 1 base, with 8 bases spanning the gap. The CDR3: CASSFESGTDTQYF. CDR3 DNA: TGTGCCAGCAGCTTCGAGTCGGGCACAGATACGCAGTATTTT.

The chain recombines TRBV29-1 with TRBJ2-1; 9 nucleotides match TRBD2. V lost 6 bases, J lost 5 bases, and 5 bases stayed unmatched. Germline V gene sequence: CDR1 SQVTM, CDR2 ANQGSEA. This CDR3 comprises 13 residues. CDR3 loop: CSVTSGFDNEQFF. Written as DNA, the CDR3 is TGCAGCGTAACTAGCGGGTTCGACAATGAGCAGTTCTTC.

This clonotype was recorded a few times. V gene TRBV5-3 combines with J gene TRBJ2-3; 10 bases are shared with TRBD2. TRBV5-3 is identified as an open reading frame with a role that is uncertain. J gave up 4 bases and V 8 bases, and 7 bases lay outside the gene matches. The CDR3 sequence is 14 residues long. The CDR3 loop reads CASSSSGGADTQYF. The DNA for the CDR3 is TGTGCCAGCTCAAGCAGCGGGGGGGCAGATACGCAGTATTTT.

This clonotype was recorded many times. The chain's CDR3 is CASTGGSGGGYQPQHF. CDR3 bases: TGTGCCAGCACTGGCGGTTCAGGAGGGGGTTATCAGCCCCAGCATTTT. The rearrangement links TRBV6-1 to TRBJ1-5; D is perhaps TRBD1 (6 bases). Germline assignment: CDR1 MNHNS and CDR2 SASEGT. The CDR3 sequence is 16 residues long. Between the trimmed V and J ends, which lost 7 bases and 5 bases, there was a span of 21 bases.

This clonotype appeared many times. The chain recombines TRBV12-3 or TRBV12-4 with TRBJ1-2; D gene unclear. Trimming cost V 5 bases and J 10 bases, with 14 bases left between them. The CDR3 sequence is 12 residues long. Here the CDR3 DNA reads TGTGCCAGCAGTCGCGGCCGGTCGTACTACACCTTC. This sequence encodes CASSRGRSYYTF.

This clonotype was seen a handful of times. V usage is TRBV12-3 or TRBV12-4 and J usage is TRBJ2-7; no reliable D call. V was trimmed by 8 bases and J by 4 bases, leaving 9 bases between them. This CDR3 has 11 amino acids. The CDR3 DNA follows: TGTGCCAGCGCAGTGTCGTACGAGCAGTACTTC. Translation gives CASAVSYEQYF.

V is TRBV20-1 and J is TRBJ2-5; D remains unclear. Deletions cut 0 bases from V and 1 base from J, with 12 bases between. Germline CDR1 is DFQATT and CDR2 is SNEGSKA (reference sequence). The CDR3 loop spans 15 amino acids. The CDR3 coding sequence is TGCAGTGCTAGAGATCTAGTGACTTCCCAAGAGACCCAGTACTTC. Protein sequence: CSARDLVTSQETQYF.

In DNA form, the CDR3 reads TGTGCCAGCAGTGAAGCACAAAGCGCATATCGGTTCTTC. Its protein product is CASSEAQSAYRFF. This rearrangement joins TRBV2 to TRBJ2-1, with no clear D. V was cut by 0 bases and J by 15 bases, with 15 bases left in between. There are 13 residues in the CDR3. Germline lookup yields CDR1 SNHLY and CDR2 FYNNEI.

CDR3 region: CSARVAGRVEGYTF. CDR3 nucleotide sequence: TGCAGTGCTAGAGTGGCAGGGCGGGTTGAGGGCTACACCTTC. The genes are TRBV20-1 and TRBJ1-2; maybe TRBD1 (5 bases). Trimming removed 1 base from V and 8 bases from J, with 17 bases in between. The CDR3 contains 14 residues. CDR1 and CDR2 (germline): DFQATT, SNEGSKA (reference sequence).

This chain links TRBV20-1 with TRBJ2-1; TRBD2 might be the D (5 bases). The germline gives CDR1 DFQATT, CDR2 SNEGSKA (reference sequence). This CDR3 region has 14 residues. V gave up 5 bases and J gave up 0 bases, with 11 bases separating them. The chain's CDR3 is CSAESGSSYNEQFF. The CDR3 DNA follows: TGCAGTGCTGAAAGCGGCAGCTCCTACAATGAGCAGTTCTTC.

This clonotype occurred many times. CDR3 coding DNA: TGTGCCAGCAGCTCCCGACCGAGCTCTGGAAACACCATATATTTT. This codes for CASSSRPSSGNTIYF. The chain joins TRBV7-2 to TRBJ1-3; no clear D. This CDR3 has 15 residues. Germline CDR1 reads SGHTA; CDR2 reads FQGNSA. The ends were cut back, 4 bases at V and 0 bases at J, with 10 bases in the middle.

The V call is TRBV3-1, the J call TRBJ2-5; D uncertain. Trimming removed 0 bases at V and 6 bases at J, with 5 bases between. The length of the CDR3 is 12 residues. Germline CDR1 LGHDT, CDR2 YNNKEL (reference sequence). CDR3 loop: CASSQDAKTQYF. As DNA, the CDR3 is TGTGCCAGCAGCCAAGATGCGAAGACCCAGTACTTC.

This clonotype showed up just once. This chain links TRBV29-1 with TRBJ1-1; the D is unclear. The CDR3 has 12 amino acids. The ends were cut back, 7 bases at V and 7 bases at J, with 16 bases in the middle. Germline assignment: CDR1 SQVTM and CDR2 ANQGSEA. Written as DNA, the CDR3 is TGCAGCGCCGTGATTAGCGGGAGTGAAGCTTTCTTT. Translation: CSAVISGSEAFF.

The rearrangement uses TRBV20-1 and TRBJ2-1; D gene uncertain. Per germline, CDR1 DFQATT and CDR2 SNEGSKA (reference sequence). The CDR3 has 13 residues. V was clipped by 3 bases and J by 9 bases, with 15 bases between them. The CDR3 region has the DNA TGCAGTGCTAGCCCCTCATCGGCCGGTGAGCAGTTCTTC. Protein: CSASPSSAGEQFF.

V gene TRBV6-2 or TRBV6-3 combines with J gene TRBJ2-7; D may be TRBD1 (5 bases). This CDR3 region has 14 residues. CDR1 and CDR2 from the germline V gene are MNHEY and SVGEGT. The V gene lost 2 bases and the J gene lost 2 bases, with 10 bases spanning the gap. For the CDR3, the DNA is TGTGCCAGCAGTTACGGGGCCGTTCCCTACGAGCAGTACTTC. This gives the protein CASSYGAVPYEQYF.

This clonotype was counted at least ten times. This chain connects TRBV7-8 to TRBJ2-5; 8 bases agree with TRBD2. Germline assignment: CDR1 SGHVS and CDR2 FQNEAQ. After removal of 5 bases from V and 7 bases from J, the junction contained 15 bases not matched to a gene. The CDR3 is 16 amino acids. The CDR3 region is CASSLPFTGGDGTQYF. The CDR3 nucleotides are TGTGCCAGCAGCCTCCCATTTACGGGGGGGGATGGGACCCAGTACTTC.

This clonotype was recorded many times. The chain combines TRBV12-3 or TRBV12-4 with TRBJ1-4; D may be TRBD1 (5 bases). Deletions cut 6 bases from V and 3 bases from J, with 14 bases between. The CDR3 loop spans 15 amino acids. The CDR3 DNA reads TGTGCCAGCAGACTCGCAGGGCCACCTAATGAAAAACTGTTTTTT. Translation gives CASRLAGPPNEKLFF.

This clonotype has a handful of counts. V and J are TRBV6-2 or TRBV6-3 and TRBJ2-7; the match to TRBD2 covers 11 bases. Germline V gene data show CDR1 as MNHEY and CDR2 as SVGEGT. The CDR3 is 15 residues long. The ends lost 5 bases at V and 4 bases at J; junction bases unmatched: 7. In DNA form, the CDR3 reads TGTGCCAGCAGTCCCCCCGGGACTAGCGGATACGAGCAGTACTTC. Amino acid sequence: CASSPPGTSGYEQYF.

The chain employs TRBV20-1 and TRBJ1-1; D unresolved. CDR1 and CDR2 from the germline V gene are DFQATT and SNEGSKA (reference sequence). V was trimmed by 1 base and J by 4 bases, leaving 10 bases between them. This CDR3 is built from 13 residues. The CDR3 sequence: CSARAEGITEAFF. CDR3 sequence (DNA): TGCAGTGCTAGAGCTGAGGGAATCACTGAAGCTTTCTTT.

The rearrangement links TRBV6-5 to TRBJ1-5; 7 bases match TRBD1. V lost 6 bases to trimming and J lost 4 bases; unmatched junction nucleotides: 9. The germline gives CDR1 MNHEY, CDR2 SVGAGI. CDR3 length equals 15 residues. CDR3 residues: CASSSRWTGNQPQHF. CDR3 nucleotide sequence: TGTGCCAGCAGCTCACGATGGACAGGAAATCAGCCCCAGCATTTT.

Only a few counts were recorded for this clonotype. The V gene is TRBV7-9, the J gene TRBJ2-1, with 7 bases that match TRBD1. The junction had 2 bases not matched to a gene; V was cut back by 0 bases and J by 3 bases. In germline, CDR1 is SEHNR, CDR2 FQNEAQ (reference sequence). The CDR3 sequence is 15 residues long. The CDR3 bases are TGTGCCAGCAGCTTAGCCCAGGGGGACTACAATGAGCAGTTCTTC. Translation: CASSLAQGDYNEQFF. The full variable domain, with the rest looked up from reference TRBV7-9 and TRBJ2-1, is DTGVSQNPRHKITKRGQNVTFRCDPISEHNRLYWYRQTLGQGPEFLTYFQNEAQLEKSRLLSDRFSAERPKGSFSTLEIQRTEQGDSAMYLCASSLAQGDYNEQFFGPGTRLTVL.

This clonotype came up many times. The chain links TRBV7-2 to TRBJ1-2; a possible D gene is TRBD1 (5 bases). The germline gives CDR1 SGHTA, CDR2 FQGNSA. Trimming stripped 10 bases from V and 8 bases from J, with 14 bases between. There are 11 residues in the CDR3. The CDR3 coding sequence is TGTGCCAACAGACAGCTAGGCGGCTACACCTTC. Its protein product is CANRQLGGYTF.

This clonotype was counted ten times or more. The CDR3 loop reads CASTVLGQGVCQPQHF. The DNA of the CDR3 is TGCGCCAGCACTGTTCTAGGACAGGGTGTTTGTCAGCCCCAGCATTTT. This chain links TRBV23-1 with TRBJ1-5, with TRBD1 identical over 8 bases. TRBV23-1 is classed as an ORF, of uncertain function. V lost 7 bases, J lost 6 bases, and 14 bases stayed unmatched. There are 16 residues in the CDR3.

This clonotype was recorded a few times. This chain uses TRBV29-1 with TRBJ2-3; 9 bases are a match to TRBD1. CDR1 is SQVTM, CDR2 ANQGSEA, per germline. The CDR3 runs 15 residues. J gave up 3 bases and V 4 bases, and 8 bases lay outside the gene matches. CDR3 in amino acids: CSVVGRDRATDTQYF. In DNA, the CDR3 is TGCAGCGTTGTTGGTCGGGACAGGGCTACAGATACGCAGTATTTT.

This clonotype was counted a few times. The chain combines TRBV20-1 with TRBJ2-4; tentatively, D is TRBD1 or TRBD2 (5 bases each). CDR1 and CDR2 from the germline V gene are DFQATT and SNEGSKA (reference sequence). The V end was cut by 0 bases, the J end by 6 bases, with 12 bases between. The CDR3 covers 14 residues. The CDR3 loop is CSARDWGNLNIQYF. The CDR3 nucleotides are TGCAGTGCTAGAGATTGGGGGAATTTAAACATTCAGTACTTC.